Shown below are 26 T cell receptor beta chains from a single sample sequenced in a study of T cell changes during pregnancy in multiple sclerosis. Measured with immunoSEQ multiplex PCR; TCRdb has only the in-frame clones, and not every one. The data hold around 86,000 clones, with 90% to 95% observed a single time. The input for sequencing was peripheral blood, taken in the first trimester of pregnancy. The receptors derive from a female donor with multiple sclerosis, enrolled in a pregnancy study.

The chain recombines TRBV7-3 with TRBJ2-5; 10 bases line up with TRBD1. The V segment lost 5 bases and the J segment 5 bases; nucleotides outside the gene matches: 2. Looked up from germline, CDR1 is SGHTA and CDR2 is FQGTGA. This CDR3 has 13 amino acids. CDR3: CASSRQGAETQYF. For the CDR3, the DNA is TGTGCCAGCAGCCGACAGGGGGCCGAGACCCAGTACTTC.

The chain couples TRBV30 to TRBJ2-5; D ambiguous. V was pared by 0 bases and J by 1 base, with 12 bases between. The CDR3 has 15 amino acids. Germline V CDR1 and CDR2: GTSNPN, SVGIG (reference sequence). DNA for the CDR3: TGTGCCTGGAGTGTGTGGTTGCGGTCCCAAGAGACCCAGTACTTC. It is translated as CAWSVWLRSQETQYF.

V is TRBV5-4 and J is TRBJ1-2; 7 bases are a match to TRBD1. The V gene's germline CDR1 is SGHNT and CDR2 YYREEE (reference sequence). The CDR3 is made up of 15 amino acids. After removal of 0 bases from V and 5 bases from J, the junction contained 7 bases not matched to a gene. CDR3 bases: TGTGCCAGCAGCTTGGACAGGGGTACACTATATGGCTACACCTTC. Translation: CASSLDRGTLYGYTF.

This sequence joins TRBV28 and TRBJ2-5; perhaps TRBD1 as D (5 bases). The CDR3 sequence is 12 residues long. V was cut by 6 bases and J by 5 bases, with 10 bases left in between. CDR1 is MDHEN, CDR2 SYDVKM, per germline. For the CDR3, the DNA is TGTGCCAGCAGGACCCCAGGGGAGACCCAGTACTTC. This encodes CASRTPGETQYF.

V is TRBV19 and J is TRBJ2-1, with 12 bases identical to TRBD2. This CDR3 spans 16 amino acids. Per the germline V gene, CDR1 is LNHDA and CDR2 is SQIVND (reference sequence). V was pared by 7 bases and J by 0 bases, with 4 bases of the junction left unmatched. The CDR3 reads CASTSGRESSYNEQFF. The CDR3 DNA sequence: TGTGCCAGTACTAGCGGGAGGGAGAGCTCCTACAATGAGCAGTTCTTC.

The genes are TRBV14 and TRBJ2-7; TRBD1 agrees at 7 bases. The CDR3 is 15 residues long. V was pared by 3 bases and J by 3 bases, with 8 bases of the junction left unmatched. Germline V gene sequence: CDR1 SGHDN, CDR2 FVKESK. CDR3 region: CASSQDRDRRYEQYF. DNA of the CDR3: TGTGCCAGCAGCCAGGATCGGGACAGACGCTACGAGCAGTACTTC. The variable domain in full, with the rest retrieved from reference TRBV14 and TRBJ2-7, is EAGVTQFPSHSVIEKGQTVTLRCDPISGHDNLYWYRRVMGKEIKFLLHFVKESKQDESGMPNNRFLAERTGGTYSTLKVQPAELEDSGVYFCASSQDRDRRYEQYFGPGTRLTVT.

This chain uses TRBV10-3 with TRBJ2-7; possibly TRBD2 for D (8 bases). Trimming stripped 10 bases from V and 1 base from J, with 14 bases between. CDR3 length: 13 residues. From germline, CDR1 is ENHRY and CDR2 SYGVKD. The CDR3 DNA sequence: TGTGCCACGGGGGGGACAGATTCCTACGAGCAGTACTTC. Residues: CATGGTDSYEQYF.

The chain carries TRBV5-5 and TRBJ1-6; 7 positions agree with TRBD1. Germline CDR1 SGHKS, CDR2 YYEKEE (reference sequence). The junction had 8 bases not matched to a gene; V was cut back by 5 bases and J by 6 bases. This CDR3 comprises 15 residues. This chain's CDR3 is CASRGGTASNSPLHF. CDR3 in DNA: TGTGCCAGCAGGGGTGGGACAGCCAGTAATTCACCCCTCCACTTT.

V gene TRBV11-3 combines with J gene TRBJ2-2; D is perhaps TRBD1 (6 bases). CDR3 length: 15 residues. Trimming shortened V by 5 bases and J by 1 base, and 11 bases separated the two germline ends. CDR1 and CDR2 from the germline V gene are SGHNT and YENEEA. CDR3 amino acids: CASSPRGLNTGELFF. The CDR3 region has the DNA TGTGCCAGCAGCCCAAGGGGGTTGAACACCGGGGAGCTGTTTTTT. Full variable domain (rest looked up from reference TRBV11-3 and TRBJ2-2): EAGVVQSPRYKIIEKKQPVAFWCNPISGHNTLYWYLQNLGQGPELLIRYENEEAVDDSQLPKDRFSAERLKGVDSTLKIQPAELGDSAVYLCASSPRGLNTGELFFGEGSRLTVL.

The chain employs TRBV2 and TRBJ2-1, with no clear D. This CDR3 spans 14 amino acids. V lost 3 bases to trimming and J lost 0 bases, with 6 bases between them. Per germline, CDR1 SNHLY and CDR2 FYNNEI. The CDR3 DNA follows: TGTGCCAGCAGTGACTGGAGCTCCTACAATGAGCAGTTCTTC. This translates into CASSDWSSYNEQFF.

The chain couples TRBV7-9 to TRBJ2-1, with 10 bases matching TRBD2. V trimming: 5 bases; J trimming: 3 bases; junction bases outside the gene matches: 7. Germline V gene sequence: CDR1 SEHNR, CDR2 FQNEAQ (reference sequence). The CDR3 is 16 residues long. The CDR3 spells CASSPVAGGRYNEQFF. As DNA, the CDR3 is TGTGCCAGCAGCCCTGTAGCGGGAGGCCGCTACAATGAGCAGTTCTTC.

J is TRBJ2-1 and V is TRBV9; TRBD1 matches 8 bases. Germline CDR1 reads SGDLS; CDR2 reads YYNGEE. The junction had 10 bases not matched to a gene; V was cut back by 4 bases and J by 10 bases. The CDR3 extends over 14 amino acids. The CDR3 is CASSNSLNRGEQFF. CDR3 sequence (DNA): TGTGCCAGCAGCAACTCCCTAAACAGGGGGGAGCAGTTCTTC.

The chain employs TRBV28 and TRBJ1-5, with D perhaps TRBD1 (6 bases). The ends were cut back, 0 bases at V and 6 bases at J, with 9 bases in the middle. The CDR3 spans 14 residues. Looked up from germline, CDR1 is MDHEN and CDR2 is SYDVKM. CDR3 DNA sequence: TGTGCCAGCAGTTTATGGGGGGCTGGTCAGCCCCAGCATTTT. Translating gives CASSLWGAGQPQHF.

The chain recombines TRBV15 with TRBJ1-2, with 8 bases matching TRBD1. Trimming cost V 3 bases and J 4 bases; bases outside gene matches: 10. CDR3 size: 16 residues. CDR1 and CDR2 (germline): LNHNV, YYDKDF (reference sequence). The CDR3 DNA sequence: TGTGCCACCAGCAGGGGAGGGACAGGAGATCTCTATGGCTACACCTTC. Amino acids: CATSRGGTGDLYGYTF.

The chain recombines TRBV19 with TRBJ2-7; D possibly corresponds to TRBD1 (6 bases). CDR1 is LNHDA, CDR2 SQIVND, per germline (reference sequence). Deletions cut 6 bases from V and 2 bases from J, with 17 bases between. The CDR3 runs to 15 residues. In DNA form, the CDR3 reads TGTGCCAGTAGCTTCCGGGACACTGGCCCCTACGAGCAGTACTTC. This translates into CASSFRDTGPYEQYF.

The genes are TRBV5-1 and TRBJ1-2, with a possible D match to TRBD1 (5 bases). CDR3 length: 16 amino acids. The V end lost 4 bases, the J end lost 8 bases, and 24 bases lay between the germline ends. Germline CDR1 is SGHRS and CDR2 is YFSETQ. CDR3 sequence reads: CASSISSGTKLSGYTF. For the CDR3, the DNA is TGCGCCAGCAGCATTTCCTCCGGGACTAAGCTGAGCGGCTACACCTTC.

The chain recombines TRBV4-1 with TRBJ2-2; no clear D gene. CDR1 MGHRA and CDR2 YSYEKL come from the germline V gene. The V and J ends lost 2 bases and 7 bases respectively, with 5 bases between them. This CDR3 has 12 residues. CDR3 residues: CASSQQYGELFF. CDR3 DNA sequence: TGCGCCAGCAGCCAACAGTACGGGGAGCTGTTTTTT.

The chain joins TRBV30 to TRBJ1-5, with a weak D call TRBD1 (5 bases). V gave up 1 base and J gave up 3 bases, with 7 bases separating them. Germline CDR1 and CDR2: GTSNPN and SVGIG (reference sequence). CDR3 length: 13 residues. In nucleotides, the CDR3 is TGTGCCTGGAGTGGGGGGGACAATCAGCCCCAGCATTTT. Amino acids: CAWSGGDNQPQHF.

This clone was seen once. V and J are TRBV6-5 and TRBJ1-6; 7 positions match TRBD1. From germline, CDR1 is MNHEY and CDR2 SVGAGI. This CDR3 has 15 amino acids. V was pared by 7 bases and J by 7 bases, with 10 bases of the junction left unmatched. The chain's CDR3 is CASTHGGGRNSPLHF. CDR3 coding DNA: TGTGCCAGCACCCACGGAGGGGGCAGGAATTCACCCCTCCACTTT.

Only a few counts were recorded for this clone. The chain links TRBV30 to TRBJ2-2; 7 bases are a match to TRBD1. The germline V gene has CDR1 GTSNPN and CDR2 SVGIG (reference sequence). J lost 6 bases, V lost 2 bases, and 6 bases had no gene match. The CDR3 runs 14 residues. The DNA of the CDR3 is TGTGCCTGGAGTTCAATCACAGGGGCCGGGGAGCTGTTTTTT. Protein: CAWSSITGAGELFF. The full variable domain, completed using reference TRBV30 and TRBJ2-2, is SQTIHQWPATLVQPVGSPLSLECTVEGTSNPNLYWYRQAAGRGLQLLFYSVGIGQISSEVPQNLSASRPQDRQFILSSKKLLLSDSGFYLCAWSSITGAGELFFGEGSRLTVL.

The rearrangement uses TRBV5-1 and TRBJ2-3, with TRBD2 matching 8 bases. The CDR3 spans 16 residues. The germline CDR1 and CDR2 sequences are SGHRS and YFSETQ. V lost 2 bases to trimming and J lost 1 base; unmatched junction nucleotides: 6. The CDR3 DNA reads as TGCGCCAGCAGCTTAGGAGCGGGAGTGGGCACAGATACGCAGTATTTT. Its translation is CASSLGAGVGTDTQYF.

V is TRBV27 and J is TRBJ2-7; D remains unclear. Germline-derived CDR1 and CDR2 are MNHEY and SMNVEV (reference sequence). CDR3 length: 13 residues. Between the trimmed V and J ends, which lost 3 bases and 0 bases, there was a span of 6 bases. Here the CDR3 DNA reads TGTGCCAGCAGTTTTCTCAGCTCCTACGAGCAGTACTTC. Its protein is CASSFLSSYEQYF.

The DNA for the CDR3 is TGTGCCAGCAGCTTTCGAGGGGGCGAGACTTTCTTT. Its translation is CASSFRGGETFF. V gene TRBV7-3 combines with J gene TRBJ1-1; TRBD1 matches 7 bases. Germline loops: CDR1 SGHTA, CDR2 FQGTGA. This CDR3 region has 12 residues. J gave up 12 bases and V 3 bases, and 7 bases lay outside the gene matches.

The CDR3, as DNA: TGTGCCAGCAGTGAAGGCTTAATAGAGACCCAGTACTTC. Its translation is CASSEGLIETQYF. The V call is TRBV25-1, the J call TRBJ2-5, with no clear D. Germline V gene lookup returns CDR1 MGHDK and CDR2 SYGVNS. Trimming took off 2 bases at V and 4 bases at J, with 8 bases between the two ends. The CDR3 extends over 13 amino acids.

This clone showed up just once. The V gene is TRBV19, the J gene TRBJ2-1, with TRBD2 identical over 9 bases. V lost 8 bases and J lost 0; bases outside the gene matches: 14. The CDR3 consists of 18 residues. Germline V CDR1 and CDR2: LNHDA, SQIVND (reference sequence). CDR3 sequence (DNA): TGTGCCAGTGTTGGGAGAGCGGGAGGAGGAAGCTCCTACAATGAGCAGTTCTTC. Its protein is CASVGRAGGGSSYNEQFF.

This clone was seen a few times. The chain carries TRBV7-6 and TRBJ2-3; 12 bases are shared with TRBD2. V shed 4 bases and J 5 bases; nucleotides not matched to a gene: 7. The CDR3 contains 16 residues. Germline V gives CDR1 SGHVS, CDR2 FNYEAQ. CDR3 in amino acids: CASSSWTSGTKDTQYF. The CDR3, as DNA: TGTGCCAGCAGCTCATGGACTAGCGGGACTAAAGATACGCAGTATTTT.